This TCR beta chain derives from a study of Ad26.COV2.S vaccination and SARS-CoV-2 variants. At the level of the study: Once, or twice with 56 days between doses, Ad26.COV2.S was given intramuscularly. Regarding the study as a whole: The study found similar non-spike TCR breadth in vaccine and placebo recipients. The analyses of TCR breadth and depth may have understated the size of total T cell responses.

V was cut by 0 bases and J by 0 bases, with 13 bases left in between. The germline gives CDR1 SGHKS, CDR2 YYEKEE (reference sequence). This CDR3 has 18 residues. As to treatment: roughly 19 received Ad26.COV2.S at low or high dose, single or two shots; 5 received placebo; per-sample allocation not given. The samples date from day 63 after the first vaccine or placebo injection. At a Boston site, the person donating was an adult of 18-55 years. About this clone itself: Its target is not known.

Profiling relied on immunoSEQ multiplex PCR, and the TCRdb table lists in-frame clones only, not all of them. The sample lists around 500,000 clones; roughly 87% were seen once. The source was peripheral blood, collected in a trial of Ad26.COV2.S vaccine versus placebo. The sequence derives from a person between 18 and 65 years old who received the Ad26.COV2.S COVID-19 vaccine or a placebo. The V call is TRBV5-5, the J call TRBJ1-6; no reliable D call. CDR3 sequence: CASSLAAEDYSYNSPLHF. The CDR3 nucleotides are TGTGCCAGCAGCTTGGCTGCAGAAGATTACTCCTATAATTCACCCCTCCACTTT.